The subject of this entry is one T cell receptor beta chain. Original methodology: Reference gene primer amplification gave estimated nucleated cell counts. This table comes from immunoSEQ multiplex PCR, and its TCRdb copy is limited to in-frame clones, with some not included. The V and J calls and clone size are taken from that table; D and trimming were inferred from the DNA. The repertoire holds some 200,000 clones, with roughly four fifths as singletons. This record belongs to a study of blood T cell repertoires in COVID-19. The overall study: Sample material is recorded as cDNA or gDNA derived from T cells, B-cell-depleted T cells, or PBMCs.

The material sequenced was peripheral blood. The TCR was taken from a woman aged 40 to 50 with acute or convalescent COVID-19.

The chain's CDR3 is CASSLVTGVGNSPLHF. CDR3 DNA: TGTGCCAGCAGCTTAGTAACAGGGGTCGGTAATTCACCCCTCCACTTT. The V and J genes are TRBV7-9 and TRBJ1-6; 7 bases map to TRBD1. Germline trimming cut 1 base from V and 6 bases from J; bases unmatched to any gene: 6. CDR1 is SEHNR and CDR2 is FQNEAQ in the germline V gene (reference sequence). The length of the CDR3 is 16 residues.